This T cell receptor (beta chain) was documented in a study of cytomegalovirus exposure and HLA in healthy donors. Study-level results: Reports indicated that the classifier achieved high specificity and sensitivity in diagnosing cytomegalovirus status. Reportedly, fewer N-insertions than the roughly 700-donor mean appeared in an Asian-associated ancestry cluster in a later analysis. A few CMV-associated chains proved CMV antigen-specific in vitro. Altogether, 170 or so TCR beta chains were recorded as cytomegalovirus-associated.

The length of the CDR3 is 15 residues. Germline V CDR1 and CDR2: SEHNR, FQNEAQ (reference sequence). With 4 bases clipped from V and 6 bases from J, the junction kept 6 bases outside the gene matches. With regard to this clone: Its specificity is unknown.

The PCR employed 60 Vbeta primers together with 13 Jbeta primers. Repertoires were generated with immunoSEQ multiplex PCR, while TCRdb's copy carries only in-frame clones and drops some. Of about 160,000 clones in the sample, roughly four fifths were seen once. The chain has TRBV7-9 and TRBJ2-3; 11 bases align to TRBD1. Sequenced material: PBMCs. This TCR was recovered from a woman aged 45-59 years in good health and CMV-seronegative. The CDR3 bases are TGTGCCAGCAGCTCCCCCGGGACAGGGGGTGATACGCAGTATTTT. It codes for CASSSPGTGGDTQYF.